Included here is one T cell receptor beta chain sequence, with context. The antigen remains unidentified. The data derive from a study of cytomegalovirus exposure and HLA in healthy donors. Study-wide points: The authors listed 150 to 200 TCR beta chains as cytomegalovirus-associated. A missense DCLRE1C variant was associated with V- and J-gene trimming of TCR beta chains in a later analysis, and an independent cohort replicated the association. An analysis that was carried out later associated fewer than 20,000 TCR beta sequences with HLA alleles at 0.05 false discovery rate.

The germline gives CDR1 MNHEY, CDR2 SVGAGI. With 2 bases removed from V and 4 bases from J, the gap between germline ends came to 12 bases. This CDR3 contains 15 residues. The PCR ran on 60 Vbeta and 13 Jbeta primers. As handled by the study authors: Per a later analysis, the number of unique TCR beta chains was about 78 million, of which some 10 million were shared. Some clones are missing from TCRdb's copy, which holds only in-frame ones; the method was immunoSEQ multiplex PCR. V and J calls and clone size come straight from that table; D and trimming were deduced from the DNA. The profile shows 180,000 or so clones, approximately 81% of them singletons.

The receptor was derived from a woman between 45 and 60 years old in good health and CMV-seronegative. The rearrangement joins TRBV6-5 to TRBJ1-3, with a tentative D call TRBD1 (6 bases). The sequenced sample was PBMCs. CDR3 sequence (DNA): TGTGCCAGCAGTTACGGACAGCGACTCGGAAACACCATATATTTT. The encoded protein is CASSYGQRLGNTIYF.